These T cell receptor beta chains were read from a single sample in a study of T cell repertoires in cytomegalovirus infection. These receptors have no known antigen. TCRdb analysed the reads with MiXCR anew, one entry per CDR3 protein. This table holds about 52,000 distinct CDR3 sequences, 20% to 25% found once. The sequencing here drew on CD8+ T cells from cultured PBMCs, taken from culture after CMV antigen stimulation. These receptors were taken from a human donor in good health (CMV status not recorded). Some clones in this sample may be carry-over from other donors' samples. Each CDR3 is given with its conserved first and last residue. A D gene is named only where the DNA matches it firmly. Only some rows state a clone size, as once, few, many or a class for expanded clones.

d_call: -; v_call: TRBV12-5; clone_size: -; j_call: TRBJ2-1; cdr3_nt: TGTGCTAGTGGTTTTACTAAGGACTTGTACAATGAGCAGTTCTTC; cdr3_aa: CASGFTKDLYNEQFF
d_call: TRBD1; v_call: TRBV28; clone_size: few; j_call: TRBJ2-5; cdr3_nt: TGTGCCAGCAGTTTGTCCGGGACAGGGGGCTCAGAGACCCAGTACTTC; cdr3_aa: CASSLSGTGGSETQYF
d_call: -; v_call: TRBV25-1; clone_size: few; j_call: TRBJ2-7; cdr3_nt: TGTGCCAGCAGTGATTCTACAGAAAGGCACTTC; cdr3_aa: CASSDSTERHF
d_call: -; v_call: TRBV5-4; clone_size: -; j_call: TRBJ2-1; cdr3_nt: TGTGCCAGCAGCAAACCTCTAGAGGGTGAGCAGTTCTTC; cdr3_aa: CASSKPLEGEQFF
d_call: TRBD2; v_call: TRBV7-9; clone_size: many; j_call: TRBJ2-5; cdr3_nt: TGTGCCAGCAGGGGACTAGCGGGAGGAGTGGGAGAGACCCAGTACTTC; cdr3_aa: CASRGLAGGVGETQYF
d_call: -; v_call: TRBV11-2; clone_size: few; j_call: TRBJ2-2; cdr3_nt: TGTGCCAGCAGCTTAGAAGGGGATATAGGTGACACCGGGGAGCTGTTTTTT; cdr3_aa: CASSLEGDIGDTGELFF
d_call: TRBD1; v_call: TRBV7-7; clone_size: -; j_call: TRBJ2-2; cdr3_nt: TGTGCCAGCAGCGCCGGGACAGGGACGATCCGAGACACCGGGGAGCTGTTTTTT; cdr3_aa: CASSAGTGTIRDTGELFF
d_call: -; v_call: TRBV6-2/TRBV6-3; clone_size: -; j_call: TRBJ1-5; cdr3_nt: TGTGCCAGCAGCTTTGGACCTTATCAGCCCCAGCATTTT; cdr3_aa: CASSFGPYQPQHF
d_call: TRBD2; v_call: TRBV12-3/TRBV12-4; clone_size: few; j_call: TRBJ2-5; cdr3_nt: TGTGCCAGCAAAGCTGAGCGGGAGGCCTTGGAGACCCAGTACTTC; cdr3_aa: CASKAEREALETQYF
d_call: -; v_call: TRBV7-2; clone_size: many; j_call: TRBJ2-5; cdr3_nt: TGTGCCAGCAGCTTAGGGGCCAGATGGGTACAAGAGACCCAGTACTTC; cdr3_aa: CASSLGARWVQETQYF
d_call: -; v_call: TRBV7-2; clone_size: -; j_call: TRBJ1-2; cdr3_nt: TGTGCCAGCAGCTCCCCGGGAGGGGGGTATGGCTACACCTTC; cdr3_aa: CASSSPGGGYGYTF
d_call: TRBD1; v_call: TRBV7-8; clone_size: few; j_call: TRBJ2-2; cdr3_nt: TGTGCCAGCAGCGAAACCAGGGGGTGGTACACCGGGGAGCTGTTTTTT; cdr3_aa: CASSETRGWYTGELFF
d_call: TRBD2; v_call: TRBV6-2/TRBV6-3; clone_size: few; j_call: TRBJ2-1; cdr3_nt: TGTGCCAGCAGTTACCCCTTAATGAGCGGGAGCTCCTACAATGAGCAGTTCTTC; cdr3_aa: CASSYPLMSGSSYNEQFF
d_call: -; v_call: TRBV7-2; clone_size: -; j_call: TRBJ2-7; cdr3_nt: TGTGCCAGCAGCGATCAGGGTCACGAGCAGTACTTC; cdr3_aa: CASSDQGHEQYF
d_call: -; v_call: TRBV9; clone_size: -; j_call: TRBJ1-1; cdr3_nt: TGTGCCAGCGGAGACAATCTGGCGAACACTGAAGCTTTCTTT; cdr3_aa: CASGDNLANTEAFF
d_call: -; v_call: TRBV7-6; clone_size: few; j_call: TRBJ2-3; cdr3_nt: TGTGCCAGCAGCTTAAGTATGAGCCCAGATACGCAGTATTTT; cdr3_aa: CASSLSMSPDTQYF
d_call: TRBD1; v_call: TRBV20-1; clone_size: few; j_call: TRBJ2-7; cdr3_nt: TGCAGTGCTAGATATCAGGGGCGAGGACAGGGTTACGAGCAGTACTTC; cdr3_aa: CSARYQGRGQGYEQYF